This T cell receptor beta chain was retrieved from a study of T cells in Graves' hyperthyroidism and ophthalmopathy (dated by TCRdb to 2018 to 2020). General notes on the study: Peripheral blood was collected at initial diagnosis, before any treatment. To identify TCR V-J signatures that set the groups apart, the researchers used a discovery cohort of about a hundred patients, made up of 40 to 45 with Graves' ophthalmopathy and 57 with stable Graves' hyperthyroidism. Prospective prediction of ophthalmopathy was tested in an independent validation cohort of 18 to 20 hyperthyroidism patients and approximately 17 patients who later progressed to ophthalmopathy. The approximately 98 discovery patients were randomly divided into training and test sets at a 7:3 ratio. In over five Graves' hyperthyroidism patients, the study also compared T-cell repertoires from thyroid tissue with T-cell repertoires from blood. After blood sampling, hyperthyroidism patients were treated with methimazole at a starting dose of 30 mg daily, and ophthalmopathy patients were treated with high-dose intravenous methylprednisolone. The paper reports TCR Vbeta CDR3 sequencing of about 140 peripheral blood samples: under 45 ophthalmopathy, fewer than 80 hyperthyroidism and some 17 progressor patients. What the research found in general, with its limitations: Most expanded thyroid clonotypes (frequency above 0.001) were also detected in blood, suggesting blood repertoires may reflect thyroid immune responses. During validation, the model predicted progression to ophthalmopathy a median of about 6.5 months ahead of onset, with roughly 65% sensitivity and 72% to 80% specificity. No statistical method was used to fix the sample size in advance, and group allocation was not hidden from the investigators. A model built on a 13 V-J signature distinguished ophthalmopathy from stable hyperthyroidism, reaching about 89% sensitivity and 81.08% specificity in cross-validation and 80%/75% in testing.

Amplification of TCR beta CDR3 regions was carried out from RNA transcripts. For the first round of RT-PCR on the TCR CDR3, the HTBI primer set was used together with the Qiagen OneStep RT-PCR kit. Libraries were constructed in a second round of multiplex PCR, after which size selection and purification were carried out. The libraries were sequenced on an Illumina HiSeq2000 using paired-end 100 bp reads. From the authors' description of their analysis: SOAPnuke was used to process the raw data, removing reads that contained adapters or uncalled bases, had a mean Phred below 15, or lacked an exact match to the constant primer or identifier. COPE v1.2.5 was used to merge high-quality paired reads, and clonotypes were defined as unique nucleotide sequences. MiTCR v1.1 was used to align clonotypes to the IMGT TRBV, TRBD and TRBJ reference segments. The analysis was restricted to V-J combinations with a frequency above 0.0001, which together covered 99.2% of the repertoires. A TCS score was defined as the ratio of F50 (clonal expansion) to E x V (chaos), with BLOSUM62-based TCRdist applied between CDR3 peptides within each V-J. Welch's t-statistics and random forest reduced some 510 V-J features to 10 to 15, which were used in a naive Bayes classifier (R e1071). TCRdb trimmed the raw reads at Q25, called clones with MiXCR and kept productive beta chains. Every distinct CDR3 protein forms one entry, paired with its most common genes and DNA. TCRdb's processing, not the authors', yielded these V and J calls. The sample records a few hundred thousand distinct CDR3 sequences, 15% to 19% of which are singletons. The ten largest clones represent roughly an eighth of the sample.

With regard to this clonotype: Its antigen is not yet known. Nothing much larger sits one base from this clone, and base qualities are not available.

The CDR3 runs 15 amino acids, cysteine and phenylalanine included. The only DNA kept is the CDR3, 45 bases in frame from the first base. The CDR1 and CDR2 encoded by the germline V gene are MDHEN and SYDVKM. V and J are truncated by 7 bases and 1 base respectively, leaving an intervening sequence of 16 bases. Stable Graves' hyperthyroidism was defined as no progression to ophthalmopathy during 18 months of follow-up. Hyperthyroidism patients were newly diagnosed, had a disease duration of under 2 months, and were aged 18 to 65 years. Exclusion was applied to patients with uncontrolled infections, other autoimmune diseases, pregnancy or lactation. Diagnoses were based on clinical symptoms, serum thyroxine and TRAb, thyroid ultrasound and orbital computed tomography. PBMCs were separated from 7.5 to 10 ml of fresh peripheral blood using Ficoll-Paque density gradient centrifugation. Total RNA was extracted using Trizol reagent, and RNA quality was assessed on an Agilent 2100 Bioanalyzer.

The receptor's source is a woman between 18 and 30 years old with Graves' hyperthyroidism. Specimen: blood. This chain joins TRBV28 to TRBJ1-1, with the identity of the D gene unclear. The nucleotides read TGTGCCAGCAAATCGCTGGAGCGAAGGAACACTGAAGCTTTCTTT. It is translated as CASKSLERRNTEAFF. The entire variable domain, with the stretches around the CDR3 drawn from the reference TRBV28 and TRBJ1-1 proteins, is DVKVTQSSRYLVKRTGEKVFLECVQDMDHENMFWYRQDPGLGLRLIYFSYDVKMKEKGDIPEGYSVSREKKERFSLILESASTNQTSMYLCASKSLERRNTEAFFGQGTRLTVV.